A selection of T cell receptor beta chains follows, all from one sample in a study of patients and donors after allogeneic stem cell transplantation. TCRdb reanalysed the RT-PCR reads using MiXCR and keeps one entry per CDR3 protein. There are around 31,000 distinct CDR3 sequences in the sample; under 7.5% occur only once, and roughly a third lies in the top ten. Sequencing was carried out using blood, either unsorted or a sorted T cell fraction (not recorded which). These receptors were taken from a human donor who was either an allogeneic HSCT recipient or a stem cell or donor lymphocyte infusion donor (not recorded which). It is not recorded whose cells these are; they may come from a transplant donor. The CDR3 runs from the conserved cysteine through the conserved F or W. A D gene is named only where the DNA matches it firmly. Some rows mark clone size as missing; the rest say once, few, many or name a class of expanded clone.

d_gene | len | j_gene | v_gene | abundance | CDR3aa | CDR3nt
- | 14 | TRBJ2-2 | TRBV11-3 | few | CASSTSPGTGELFF | TGTGCCAGCAGCACGTCCCCTGGGACCGGGGAGCTGTTTTTT
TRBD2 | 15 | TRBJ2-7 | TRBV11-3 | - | CASSPPGLADYEQYF | TGTGCCAGCAGCCCCCCGGGACTAGCGGACTACGAGCAGTACTTC
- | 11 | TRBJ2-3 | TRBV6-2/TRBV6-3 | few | CASSSPYTQYF | TGTGCCAGCAGTTCACCTTATACGCAGTATTTT
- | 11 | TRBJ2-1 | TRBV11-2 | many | CASSLNYEQFF | TGTGCCAGCAGCCTGAACTATGAGCAGTTCTTC
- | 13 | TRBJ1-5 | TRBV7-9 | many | CASSLGTTQPQHF | TGTGCCAGCAGCTTAGGAACAACTCAGCCCCAGCATTTT
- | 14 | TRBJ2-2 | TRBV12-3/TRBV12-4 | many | CASSLELTVGELFF | TGTGCCAGCAGTTTGGAACTGACGGTCGGGGAGCTGTTTTTT
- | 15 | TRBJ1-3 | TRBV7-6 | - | CASSRDSSSGNTIYF | TGTGCCAGCAGCCGAGACAGCTCCTCTGGAAACACCATATATTTT
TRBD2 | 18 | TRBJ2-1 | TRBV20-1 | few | CSARGGTSGGSSYNEQFF | TGCAGTGCTAGAGGAGGGACTAGCGGGGGAAGCTCCTACAATGAGCAGTTCTTC
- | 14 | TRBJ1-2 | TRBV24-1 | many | CATSDRRRISGYTF | TGTGCCACCAGTGATCGACGTAGGATTAGTGGCTACACCTTC
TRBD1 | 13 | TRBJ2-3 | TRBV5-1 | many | CASSEGQYSPQYF | TGCGCCAGCAGCGAGGGACAGTACTCTCCGCAGTATTTT
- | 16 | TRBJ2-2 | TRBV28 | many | CASTIGASPGAGELFF | TGTGCCAGCACCATCGGGGCCTCCCCAGGGGCCGGGGAGCTGTTTTTT
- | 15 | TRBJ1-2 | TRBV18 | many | CASSPLSDGVYGYTF | TGTGCCAGCTCACCGCTAAGCGACGGGGTCTATGGCTACACCTTC
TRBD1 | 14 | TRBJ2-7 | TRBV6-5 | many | CATTGAGGSHEQYF | TGTGCCACCACAGGGGCAGGGGGATCCCACGAGCAGTACTTC
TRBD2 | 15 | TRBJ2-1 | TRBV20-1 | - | CSVSRSGRASNEQFF | TGCAGTGTTAGTCGGAGCGGGAGGGCCAGCAATGAGCAGTTCTTC
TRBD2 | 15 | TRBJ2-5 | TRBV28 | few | CASSIGLAGAETQYF | TGTGCCAGCAGTATAGGGCTAGCGGGAGCTGAGACCCAGTACTTC
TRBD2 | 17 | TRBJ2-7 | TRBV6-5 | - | CASSYSPGLAGTYEQYF | TGTGCCAGCAGTTACTCGCCGGGACTAGCGGGAACGTACGAGCAGTACTTC
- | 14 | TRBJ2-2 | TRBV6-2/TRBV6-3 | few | CASTNPSRGGELFF | TGTGCCAGCACCAATCCCTCGAGAGGCGGGGAGCTGTTTTTT
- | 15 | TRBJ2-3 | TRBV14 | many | CASSQGLSTTDTQYF | TGTGCCAGCAGCCAAGGTCTCTCCACCACAGATACGCAGTATTTT
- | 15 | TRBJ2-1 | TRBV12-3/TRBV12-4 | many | CASSLVLLVYNEQFF | TGTGCCAGCAGTTTAGTCCTCCTCGTCTACAATGAGCAGTTCTTC
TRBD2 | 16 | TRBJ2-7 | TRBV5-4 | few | CASSPYSGTRPGEQYF | TGTGCCAGCAGCCCCTATAGCGGGACCCGGCCCGGCGAGCAGTACTTC
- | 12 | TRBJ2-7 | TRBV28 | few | CASSGAVYEQYF | TGTGCCAGCAGTGGTGCGGTTTACGAGCAGTACTTC
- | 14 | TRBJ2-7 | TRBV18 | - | CASSPRSGTYEQYF | TGTGCCAGCTCACCAAGGTCCGGGACCTACGAGCAGTACTTC
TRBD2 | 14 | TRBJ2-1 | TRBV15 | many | CATSGAGAGNEQFF | TGTGCCACCAGCGGAGCGGGAGCAGGGAATGAGCAGTTCTTC
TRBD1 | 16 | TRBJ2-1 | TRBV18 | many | CASSPFRDRGKHEQFF | TGTGCCAGCTCACCATTCCGGGACAGGGGGAAACATGAGCAGTTCTTC
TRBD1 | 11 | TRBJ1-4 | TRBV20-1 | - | CSHRGREKLFF | TGCAGTCACAGGGGGCGAGAAAAACTGTTTTTT
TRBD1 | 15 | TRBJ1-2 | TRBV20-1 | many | CSARRQGPLLYGYTF | TGCAGTGCTCGGAGACAGGGTCCTCTACTCTATGGCTACACCTTC
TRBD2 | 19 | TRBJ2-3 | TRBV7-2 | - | CASRSTRILSGRWTDTQYF | TGTGCCAGCAGGTCTACCCGAATACTTAGCGGGAGATGGACAGATACGCAGTATTTT
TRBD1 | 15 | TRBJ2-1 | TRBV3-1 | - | CASSLPGQGRAEQFF | TGTGCCAGCAGCCTGCCGGGACAGGGTCGTGCTGAGCAGTTCTTC
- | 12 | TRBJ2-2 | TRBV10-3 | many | CAIRRSTGELFF | TGTGCCATCCGACGTAGCACCGGGGAGCTGTTTTTT
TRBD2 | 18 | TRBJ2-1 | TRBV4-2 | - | CASSRGLAELTTYNEQFF | TGTGCCAGCAGCAGGGGACTAGCGGAACTTACTACCTACAATGAGCAGTTCTTC
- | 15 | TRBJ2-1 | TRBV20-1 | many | CSAALFGSSYNEQFF | TGCAGTGCTGCGTTATTTGGGAGCTCCTACAATGAGCAGTTCTTC
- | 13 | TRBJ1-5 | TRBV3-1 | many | CASSQDTNQPQHF | TGTGCCAGCAGCCAGGATACAAATCAGCCCCAGCATTTT
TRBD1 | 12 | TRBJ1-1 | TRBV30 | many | CASDRLRTEAFF | TGTGCCTCGGACAGGTTAAGGACTGAAGCTTTCTTT
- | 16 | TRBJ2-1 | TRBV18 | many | CASSPGSGLRNNEQFF | TGTGCCAGCTCACCAGGTTCCGGACTAAGGAATAATGAGCAGTTCTTC
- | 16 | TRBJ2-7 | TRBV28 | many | CASSLTPGEGVYEQYF | TGTGCCAGCAGTCTGACCCCAGGGGAAGGAGTATACGAGCAGTACTTC
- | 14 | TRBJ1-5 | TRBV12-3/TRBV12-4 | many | CASSLFGSNQPQHF | TGTGCCAGCAGTTTATTCGGGAGCAATCAGCCCCAGCATTTT
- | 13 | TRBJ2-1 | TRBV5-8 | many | CASSKDWYNEQFF | TGTGCCAGCAGCAAGGACTGGTACAATGAGCAGTTCTTC
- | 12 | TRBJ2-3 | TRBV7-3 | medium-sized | CASSLTGNTQYF | TGTGCCAGCAGCCTGACAGGCAATACGCAGTATTTT
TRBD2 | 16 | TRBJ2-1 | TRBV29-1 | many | CSVDGTSGMGYNEQFF | TGCAGCGTTGACGGGACTAGCGGGATGGGTTACAATGAGCAGTTCTTC
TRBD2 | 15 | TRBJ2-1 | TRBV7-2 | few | CASSETSGRANEQFF | TGTGCCAGCAGTGAGACTAGCGGGAGGGCCAATGAGCAGTTCTTC
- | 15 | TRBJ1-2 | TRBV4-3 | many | CASSQSEGMNYGYTF | TGCGCCAGCAGCCAAAGCGAGGGGATGAACTATGGCTACACCTTC
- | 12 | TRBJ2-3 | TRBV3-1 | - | CASSQMADTQYF | TGTGCCAGCAGCCAGATGGCAGATACGCAGTATTTT
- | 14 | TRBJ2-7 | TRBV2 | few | CASSADYPTYEQYF | TGTGCCAGCAGTGCAGATTACCCCACCTACGAGCAGTACTTC
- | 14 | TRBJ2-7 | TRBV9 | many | CASSVGIIPYEQYF | TGTGCCAGCAGCGTAGGGATAATACCCTACGAGCAGTACTTC
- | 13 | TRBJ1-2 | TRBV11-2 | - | CASSLGVSYGYTF | TGTGCCAGCAGCTTGGGGGTATCCTATGGCTACACCTTC
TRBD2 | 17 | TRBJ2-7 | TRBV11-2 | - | CASRRGTSGTPDYEQYF | TGTGCCAGCAGACGCGGGACTAGCGGGACCCCAGACTACGAGCAGTACTTC
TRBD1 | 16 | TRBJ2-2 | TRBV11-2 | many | CASSPNRGRNTGELFF | TGTGCCAGCAGCCCCAACAGGGGGCGAAACACCGGGGAGCTGTTTTTT
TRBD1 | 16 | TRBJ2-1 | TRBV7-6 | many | CASSLQSTGIGVEQFF | TGTGCCAGCAGCTTGCAATCGACAGGGATCGGGGTTGAGCAGTTCTTC
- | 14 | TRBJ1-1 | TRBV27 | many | CASSLAGLNTEAFF | TGTGCCAGCAGTCTTGCGGGGCTGAACACTGAAGCTTTCTTT
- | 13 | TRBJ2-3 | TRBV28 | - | CASRRPGQPTQYF | TGTGCCAGCAGACGCCCCGGACAGCCTACGCAGTATTTT